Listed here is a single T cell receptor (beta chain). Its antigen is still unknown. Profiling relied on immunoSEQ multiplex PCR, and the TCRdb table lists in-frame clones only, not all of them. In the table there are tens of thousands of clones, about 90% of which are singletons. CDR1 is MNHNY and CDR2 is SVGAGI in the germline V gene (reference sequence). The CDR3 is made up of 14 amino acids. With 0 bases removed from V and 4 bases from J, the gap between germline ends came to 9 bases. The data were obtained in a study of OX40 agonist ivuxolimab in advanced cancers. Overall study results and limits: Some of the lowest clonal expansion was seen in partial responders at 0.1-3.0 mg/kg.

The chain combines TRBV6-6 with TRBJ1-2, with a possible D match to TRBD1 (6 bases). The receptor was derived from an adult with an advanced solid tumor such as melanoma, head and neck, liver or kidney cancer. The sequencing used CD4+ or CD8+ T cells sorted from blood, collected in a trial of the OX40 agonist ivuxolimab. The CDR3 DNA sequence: TGTGCCAGCAGTTACTCTGGACAGTCCTATGGCTACACCTTC. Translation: CASSYSGQSYGYTF.